This T cell receptor beta chain stems from a study of blood T cells in healthy people across ages. Findings of the study overall: A greater number of naive CD4+ cells and higher diversity distinguished long-lived donors from aged donors. Per million T cells, the diversity of TCR beta decreased roughly linearly as age advanced. TCR beta diversity was tightly associated with the proportion of naive T cells.

On this clonotype: Its antigen is still unknown.

A second PCR, run for about 7 to 11 cycles, used a sample-barcoded 5' primer plus a J-beta primer mix. All samples gave at least 2.5 million CDR3-containing paired-end reads. TCRdb re-analysed the 5' RACE reads in MiXCR, keeping a single row per CDR3 protein. The sample shows 800,000 to 950,000 distinct CDR3 sequences, 40% to 60% of them seen only once. CDR1 SGDLS and CDR2 YYNGEE come from the germline V gene. Trimming left V 0 bases short and J 11 bases short, with 20 bases between. The CDR3 runs 15 residues. The chain employs TRBV9 and TRBJ2-5, with D hard to call. The specimen sequenced was blood. This clonotype originated in a man aged 30-40 years in good health. CDR3 protein: CASSVGVVGRNEQYF. Written as DNA, the CDR3 is TGTGCCAGCAGCGTAGGGGTTGTTGGGCGCAATGAGCAGTACTTC.